The T cell receptor beta chain under discussion was sequenced for a study of blood T cells in healthy people across ages. Study-level results: The fall in TCR beta diversity per million T cells was roughly linear with age. Samples with more naive T cells showed higher observed beta diversity.

Then a second PCR, running roughly 7 to 11 cycles, was carried out with a sample-barcoded 5' primer and a J-beta primer mix. Each of the samples gave a minimum of 2.5 million paired-end reads that contained CDR3. Each CDR3 protein is one row after TCRdb ran MiXCR on the 5' RACE reads. The table lists around 1,000,000 distinct CDR3 sequences, 30% to 40% of them singletons, with over 10% in the top ten. This clonotype came up a few times. The antigen is unknown. The CDR3 sequence is 17 residues long. Germline V CDR1 and CDR2: ENHRY, SYGVKD. With 0 bases removed from V and 7 bases from J, the gap between germline ends came to 19 bases.

The rearrangement links TRBV10-3 to TRBJ2-1; D is perhaps TRBD2 (6 bases). This clonotype was sampled from a man aged 18 to 35 in good health. The source material was blood. The CDR3 DNA reads TGTGCCATCAGTGAGTCCCGTTTCGCGGGGCGCAGGAATGAGCAGTTCTTC. It yields the protein CAISESRFAGRRNEQFF.